Following are 25 T cell receptor beta chains from one sample sequenced in a study of blood T cell repertoires in COVID-19. Data came from immunoSEQ multiplex PCR; TCRdb stores just in-frame clones and leaves some out. The sample has 85,000 to 120,000 clones, more than 85% seen once; the top ten hold roughly 3.1%. Sequencing used peripheral blood. The receptors come from a man between 50 and 59 years old with active or convalescent COVID-19.

For the CDR3, the DNA is TGCGCCAGCAGTGATGGGCAGGGGGAGGAAGCTTTCTTT. Translated, it gives CASSDGQGEEAFF. The V gene is TRBV10-1, the J gene TRBJ1-1; 7 bases align to TRBD1. The CDR3 contains 13 residues. After removal of 3 bases from V and 8 bases from J, the junction contained 6 bases not matched to a gene. CDR1 is WNHNN and CDR2 is SYGVQD in the germline V gene (reference sequence).

This clone appeared once. This chain links TRBV5-1 with TRBJ1-5, with 7 bases that match TRBD1. CDR1 and CDR2 (germline): SGHRS, YFSETQ. CDR3 length: 14 residues. V gave up 5 bases and J gave up 5 bases; unmatched junction bases: 7. DNA for the CDR3: TGCGCCAGCAGGAGGGGCACAGGGGATCAGCCCCAGCATTTT. Amino acid sequence: CASRRGTGDQPQHF.

J is TRBJ2-2 and V is TRBV5-1; 9 positions agree with TRBD1. The V gene end was trimmed by 2 bases and the J gene end by 7 bases; junction bases not matched to a gene: 12. Germline loops: CDR1 SGHRS, CDR2 YFSETQ. The CDR3 has 17 residues. As DNA, the CDR3 is TGCGCCAGCAGCTTACTACAGGGGGCCCACGGGGGCGGGGAGCTGTTTTTT. Amino acid sequence: CASSLLQGAHGGGELFF.

The chain uses TRBV5-1 and TRBJ2-3; 7 nucleotides line up with TRBD1. The V gene's germline CDR1 is SGHRS and CDR2 YFSETQ. J gave up 4 bases and V 4 bases, and 9 bases lay outside the gene matches. The CDR3 is made up of 15 amino acids. This CDR3 is CASSDPTGNPDTQYF. The CDR3 DNA sequence: TGCGCCAGCAGCGACCCGACAGGGAATCCAGATACGCAGTATTTT.

The V gene is TRBV28, the J gene TRBJ2-7; the match to TRBD1 covers 8 bases. Germline lookup yields CDR1 MDHEN and CDR2 SYDVKM. The V gene end was trimmed by 1 base and the J gene end by 3 bases; junction bases not matched to a gene: 5. The CDR3 runs 15 residues. The DNA of the CDR3 is TGTGCCAGCAGTTTATCCGCGACAGGGGACTACGAGCAGTACTTC. This sequence encodes CASSLSATGDYEQYF.

J is TRBJ2-5 and V is TRBV10-1; no firm D call. Looked up from germline, CDR1 is WNHNN and CDR2 is SYGVQD (reference sequence). The CDR3 covers 14 residues. Trimming pared 6 bases from V and 1 base from J, leaving 12 bases between. CDR3 in amino acids: CASSRSVSQETQYF. Here the CDR3 DNA reads TGCGCCAGCAGCAGATCCGTATCCCAAGAGACCCAGTACTTC.

The V gene is TRBV9, the J gene TRBJ2-3; the match to TRBD2 covers 7 bases. This CDR3 has 14 residues. Germline lookup yields CDR1 SGDLS and CDR2 YYNGEE. V gave up 3 bases and J gave up 3 bases; unmatched junction bases: 4. In DNA, the CDR3 is TGTGCCAGCAGCGAGAGCGGGGTGACAGATACGCAGTATTTT. Translating it yields CASSESGVTDTQYF.

The rearrangement uses TRBV24-1 and TRBJ1-2; TRBD1 agrees at 10 bases. CDR3 length equals 14 residues. V lost 6 bases to trimming and J lost 6 bases; unmatched junction nucleotides: 6. CDR1 KGHDR and CDR2 SFDVKD come from the germline V gene. The CDR3 sequence: CATSSWTGGDGYTF. CDR3 coding DNA: TGTGCCACCAGTTCCTGGACAGGGGGAGATGGCTACACCTTC.

The chain is built from TRBV6-2 or TRBV6-3 and TRBJ1-2; D uncertain. The CDR3 spans 13 residues. Germline-derived CDR1 and CDR2 are MNHEY and SVGEGT. V lost 2 bases and J 1 base, leaving 5 bases between the germline ends. This chain's CDR3 is CASSYVSNYGYTF. The CDR3 nucleotides are TGTGCCAGCAGTTACGTCAGTAACTATGGCTACACCTTC.

The chain uses TRBV13 and TRBJ1-6; tentatively, D is TRBD1 (5 bases). Germline CDR1 and CDR2: PRHDT and FYEKMQ (reference sequence). The CDR3 has 14 amino acids. Deletions cut 3 bases from V and 7 bases from J, with 10 bases between. In DNA, the CDR3 is TGTGCCAGCAGCTTTAGTCAGGGAAATTCACCCCTCCACTTT. Protein sequence: CASSFSQGNSPLHF.

This chain joins TRBV7-6 and TRBJ2-3; 8 bases align to TRBD2. The ends lost 1 base at V and 1 base at J; junction bases unmatched: 4. The CDR3 length is 16 residues. Germline CDR1 and CDR2: SGHVS and FNYEAQ. The CDR3 sequence: CASSLGVSGGTDTQYF. CDR3 bases: TGTGCCAGCAGCTTAGGGGTTAGCGGGGGCACAGATACGCAGTATTTT.

The chain carries TRBV12-3 or TRBV12-4 and TRBJ2-1; a possible D gene is TRBD1 (6 bases). The CDR3 consists of 13 residues. Trimming took 6 bases from V and 12 from J, leaving 18 bases between them. CDR3 DNA: TGTGCCAGCAGCCCCCCACAGGGTAAGGGGCAGTTCTTC. Encoded protein: CASSPPQGKGQFF.

The chain carries TRBV18 and TRBJ1-4; TRBD1 aligns across 10 bases. V was clipped by 3 bases and J by 6 bases; unmatched bases: 4. The germline CDR1 and CDR2 sequences are KGHSH and LQKENI. The CDR3 contains 15 residues. The CDR3 is CASSPTDRGDEKLFF. The DNA of the CDR3 is TGTGCCAGCTCACCCACGGACAGGGGGGATGAAAAACTGTTTTTT.

V gene TRBV6-2 or TRBV6-3 combines with J gene TRBJ2-5; no definite D call. This CDR3 has 12 amino acids. Trimming removed 6 bases from V and 5 bases from J, with 10 bases in between. Looked up from germline, CDR1 is MNHEY and CDR2 is SVGEGT. CDR3 bases: TGTGCCAGCAGCGCCTCTCGGGAGACCCAGTACTTC. Encoded protein: CASSASRETQYF.

This chain joins TRBV5-4 and TRBJ1-2; D unclear. The germline V gene has CDR1 SGHNT and CDR2 YYREEE (reference sequence). CDR3 size: 15 residues. The V end lost 4 bases, the J end lost 2 bases, and 15 bases lay between the germline ends. CDR3 protein: CASSDRVDKNYGYTF. CDR3 in DNA: TGTGCCAGCAGCGACCGCGTAGACAAAAACTATGGCTACACCTTC.

The V and J genes are TRBV7-6 and TRBJ2-1; TRBD1 matches at 12 bases. The junction had 4 bases not matched to a gene; V was cut back by 2 bases and J by 8 bases. The CDR3 sequence is 15 residues long. Germline V gene lookup returns CDR1 SGHVS and CDR2 FNYEAQ. The CDR3 reads CASSLTGTGGDEQFF. CDR3 DNA: TGTGCCAGCAGCTTAACCGGGACAGGGGGCGATGAGCAGTTCTTC.

The chain has TRBV5-1 and TRBJ2-2; TRBD1 agrees at 11 bases. Germline V gene lookup returns CDR1 SGHRS and CDR2 YFSETQ. This CDR3 contains 14 residues. Germline trimming cut 6 bases from V and 8 bases from J; bases unmatched to any gene: 6. The CDR3 protein is CASTRTGGGGELFF. CDR3 DNA sequence: TGCGCCAGCACCAGGACAGGGGGCGGAGGGGAGCTGTTTTTT. The variable domain in full, completed from reference TRBV5-1 and TRBJ2-2, reads KAGVTQTPRYLIKTRGQQVTLSCSPISGHRSVSWYQQTPGQGLQFLFEYFSETQRNKGNFPGRFSGRQFSNSRSEMNVSTLELGDSALYLCASTRTGGGGELFFGEGSRLTVL.

V and J are TRBV28 and TRBJ1-2; D gene unclear. Germline V lookup: CDR1 MDHEN, CDR2 SYDVKM. With 6 bases removed from V and 1 base from J, the gap between germline ends came to 12 bases. CDR3 length: 14 residues. The CDR3 region is CASRTITDNYGYTF. The CDR3, as DNA: TGTGCCAGCAGAACCATCACAGATAACTATGGCTACACCTTC.

V is TRBV2 and J is TRBJ2-3, with a tentative D call TRBD1 (5 bases). Per the germline V gene, CDR1 is SNHLY and CDR2 is FYNNEI. V lost 6 bases, J lost 5 bases, and 12 bases lay in between. The CDR3 loop spans 13 amino acids. CDR3 nucleotides: TGTGCCAGCAGGGGGCAGGGCGGAGATACGCAGTATTTT. Its protein product is CASRGQGGDTQYF.

J is TRBJ2-2 and V is TRBV7-6; no definite D call. Trimming pared 2 bases from V and 6 bases from J, leaving 19 bases between. The CDR3 is 17 residues long. Germline CDR1 SGHVS, CDR2 FNYEAQ. This chain's CDR3 is CASSLPPPKTPPGELFF. CDR3 DNA: TGTGCCAGCAGCTTACCCCCCCCCAAAACACCACCCGGGGAGCTGTTTTTT.

This chain joins TRBV6-5 and TRBJ2-1, with 11 bases fitting TRBD2. Germline V lookup: CDR1 MNHEY, CDR2 SVGAGI. Trimming at V came to 4 bases and at J to 10 bases, leaving 9 bases not matched to a gene. The CDR3 is 15 amino acids. CDR3: CASSSSGGPGLEQFF. The CDR3 DNA reads as TGTGCCAGCAGTTCTAGCGGGGGGCCGGGGTTGGAGCAGTTCTTC.

The chain uses TRBV6-1 and TRBJ2-1; 11 bases line up with TRBD2. The CDR3 loop spans 15 amino acids. Germline loops: CDR1 MNHNS, CDR2 SASEGT. With 8 bases clipped from V and 9 bases from J, the junction kept 12 bases outside the gene matches. The CDR3 loop is CASRRPDSGGAEQFF. The CDR3 DNA follows: TGTGCCAGCCGAAGGCCCGATAGCGGGGGGGCTGAGCAGTTCTTC.

The rearrangement joins TRBV3-1 (or the pseudogene TRBV3-2) to TRBJ2-3; possible D gene TRBD1, 5 bases. The germline CDR1 and CDR2 sequences are LGHDT and YNNKEL (reference sequence). Deletions cut 1 base from V and 1 base from J, with 15 bases between. There are 17 residues in the CDR3. The CDR3, as DNA: TGTGCCAGCAGCCAAGCCCTTACAGGCCGTGGCACAGATACGCAGTATTTT. It translates to CASSQALTGRGTDTQYF.

V gene TRBV6-5 combines with J gene TRBJ1-5, with D possibly being TRBD1 (6 bases). Trimming shortened V by 6 bases and J by 1 base, and 13 bases separated the two germline ends. The germline V gene has CDR1 MNHEY and CDR2 SVGAGI. The CDR3 consists of 15 residues. The CDR3 bases are TGTGCCAGCAGGCCCCAGGGGAACAGCAATCAGCCCCAGCATTTT. Translating gives CASRPQGNSNQPQHF.

Comments on this clone: A read error may produce the germline difference seen at one junction end. The genes are TRBV20-1 and TRBJ1-4; perhaps TRBD1 as D (6 bases). The germline gives CDR1 DFQATT, CDR2 SNEGSKA (reference sequence). CDR3 length: 11 amino acids. Here the CDR3 DNA reads TGCAGTGCCGATTTTCCGGGGACACTACACTTT. The encoded protein is CSADFPGTLHF.